The rows below give T cell receptor beta chains drawn from one sample of a study of blood T cell repertoires in COVID-19. Sequencing used immunoSEQ multiplex PCR; TCRdb keeps in-frame clones, though not all of them. The sample lists approximately 430,000 clones; about nine tenths were seen once. Sequenced sample: peripheral blood. Receptor source: a woman in her 30s with active or convalescent COVID-19. Each CDR3 is given with its conserved first and last residue. Fields, in order: D gene, clone size, V gene, J gene, CDR3 DNA, CDR3 protein. The D gene is left open where the match is weak. A row's size may be missing; if present it is once, few, many or a size class.

D: TRBD2; size: NA; V: TRBV5-1; J: TRBJ2-1; DNA: TGCGCCAGCACCTTGACTAGCGGAAACTACAATGAGCAGTTCTTC; CDR3: CASTLTSGNYNEQFF
D: NA; size: NA; V: TRBV19; J: TRBJ1-5; DNA: TGTGCCAGTAGTAACCAGGTTCAGCCCCAGCATTTT; CDR3: CASSNQVQPQHF
D: TRBD1; size: NA; V: TRBV4-1; J: TRBJ2-1; DNA: TGCGCCAGCAGCCAAGAGCGACAGGGCTATGAGCAGTTCTTC; CDR3: CASSQERQGYEQFF
D: NA; size: NA; V: TRBV7-9; J: TRBJ2-3; DNA: TGTGCCAGCAGCTTAGAGGCTAGCACTATCAGCACAGATACGCAGTATTTT; CDR3: CASSLEASTISTDTQYF
D: TRBD1; size: NA; V: TRBV6-6; J: TRBJ1-1; DNA: TGTGCCAGCACCTTGACAGGGATGAACACTGAAGCTTTCTTT; CDR3: CASTLTGMNTEAFF
D: NA; size: NA; V: TRBV19; J: TRBJ1-2; DNA: TGTGCCAGTAGTATAGAACCGGGACAAAACTATGGCTACACCTTC; CDR3: CASSIEPGQNYGYTF
D: TRBD2; size: once; V: TRBV2; J: TRBJ2-1; DNA: TGTGCCAGCAGTACCATCCTAGCGGGAGGGGGGGAGCAGTTCTTC; CDR3: CASSTILAGGGEQFF
D: TRBD1; size: NA; V: TRBV19; J: TRBJ2-1; DNA: TGTGCCAGTAAGGGACAGGGTCCCAATGAGCAGTTCTTC; CDR3: CASKGQGPNEQFF
D: NA; size: NA; V: TRBV11-2; J: TRBJ2-7; DNA: TGTGCCAGCAGCTTAGCACAAAACAGGATCCCACCCCACGAGCAGTACTTC; CDR3: CASSLAQNRIPPHEQYF
D: TRBD1; size: NA; V: TRBV7-9; J: TRBJ1-2; DNA: TGTGCCAGCAGCTTAGGTCGACAGGGCTATGGCTACACCTTC; CDR3: CASSLGRQGYGYTF
D: TRBD1; size: NA; V: TRBV2; J: TRBJ1-1; DNA: TGTGCCAGCAATGGACAGGGCGACACTGAAGCTTTCTTT; CDR3: CASNGQGDTEAFF
D: NA; size: NA; V: TRBV10-1; J: TRBJ2-3; DNA: TGCGCCAGCGGACCTTCCACAGGGTTGGAAGATACGCAGTATTTT; CDR3: CASGPSTGLEDTQYF
D: NA; size: NA; V: TRBV3-1/TRBV3-2; J: TRBJ2-2; DNA: TGTGCCAGCAGCCAAGGTAGCGGGGAGCTGTTTTTT; CDR3: CASSQGSGELFF
D: TRBD1; size: NA; V: TRBV4-1; J: TRBJ2-3; DNA: TGCGCCAGCAGCCAAGAACAGGGGTCCAGGTTTCAACGTTCAGATACGCAGTATTTT; CDR3: CASSQEQGSRFQRSDTQYF
D: NA; size: NA; V: TRBV11-2; J: TRBJ2-7; DNA: TGTGCCAGCAGCTTAGATCTGGACTCCGTCTACGAGCAGTACTTC; CDR3: CASSLDLDSVYEQYF
D: TRBD2; size: NA; V: TRBV19; J: TRBJ2-4; DNA: TGTGCCAGTAGTACTCCTGGCGGGAGGGCCGACTACATTCAGTACTTC; CDR3: CASSTPGGRADYIQYF
D: NA; size: NA; V: TRBV5-1; J: TRBJ2-5; DNA: TGCGCCAGCAAACTCCAGGATAAAGAGACCCAGTACTTC; CDR3: CASKLQDKETQYF
D: NA; size: NA; V: TRBV6-5; J: TRBJ1-5; DNA: TGTGCCAGCAGATCCTACAGGAACAATCAGCCCCAGCATTTT; CDR3: CASRSYRNNQPQHF
D: NA; size: NA; V: TRBV7-8; J: TRBJ1-5; DNA: TGTGCCAGCAGCTCGGACAGAGAGAATCAGCCCCAGCATTTT; CDR3: CASSSDRENQPQHF
D: NA; size: NA; V: TRBV6-5; J: TRBJ1-2; DNA: TGTGCCAGCAGTTACCCCACTGGGCAGGGGTATGGCTACACCTTC; CDR3: CASSYPTGQGYGYTF
D: TRBD1; size: NA; V: TRBV19; J: TRBJ1-4; DNA: TGTGCCAGTAGCTTAGGACAGGGGATTAATGAAAAACTGTTTTTT; CDR3: CASSLGQGINEKLFF
D: TRBD2; size: NA; V: TRBV3-1/TRBV3-2; J: TRBJ2-1; DNA: TGTGCCAGCAGCCAAGATTTGGCTAGCGGGAGTTTACGCAATGAGCAGTTCTTC; CDR3: CASSQDLASGSLRNEQFF
D: TRBD1; size: NA; V: TRBV29-1; J: TRBJ1-2; DNA: TGCAGCGTGCCGACAGGGAAATATGGCTACACCTTC; CDR3: CSVPTGKYGYTF
D: NA; size: NA; V: TRBV7-2; J: TRBJ1-6; DNA: TGTGCCAGCAGCGCATTCTGGACAGCCGATAATTCACCCCTCCACTTT; CDR3: CASSAFWTADNSPLHF
D: NA; size: NA; V: TRBV19; J: TRBJ2-1; DNA: TGTGCCAGTAGTTCCCGCGCGAGCAATGAGCAGTTCTTC; CDR3: CASSSRASNEQFF
D: NA; size: NA; V: TRBV10-3; J: TRBJ2-3; DNA: TGTGCCATAAACTGGGGCGGGGGCACAGATACGCAGTATTTT; CDR3: CAINWGGGTDTQYF
D: TRBD2; size: once; V: TRBV13; J: TRBJ2-7; DNA: TGTGCCAGCAGCTCCCTGACTAGCGGGGGGACCTACGAGCAGTACTTC; CDR3: CASSSLTSGGTYEQYF
D: TRBD1; size: few; V: TRBV27; J: TRBJ1-2; DNA: TGTGCCAGCAGTCTGACAGGGGCGCTCTATGGCTACACCTTC; CDR3: CASSLTGALYGYTF
D: TRBD2; size: NA; V: TRBV28; J: TRBJ2-2; DNA: TGTGCCAGCAGTGGGACTAGCGGGGGCCTGAACACCGGGGAGCTGTTTTTT; CDR3: CASSGTSGGLNTGELFF
D: TRBD2; size: NA; V: TRBV6-5; J: TRBJ2-1; DNA: TGTGCCAGCAGGGTTAGCGGGAGCTCCTACAATGAGCAGTTCTTC; CDR3: CASRVSGSSYNEQFF
D: NA; size: NA; V: TRBV10-3; J: TRBJ1-5; DNA: TGTGCCATCAGTGTGACAGATAGCAATCAGCCCCAGCATTTT; CDR3: CAISVTDSNQPQHF
D: TRBD2; size: NA; V: TRBV6-1; J: TRBJ2-2; DNA: TGTGCCAGCAGTGAAGTTTGGGGGGGGACCACCACCGGGGAGCTGTTTTTT; CDR3: CASSEVWGGTTTGELFF
D: TRBD1; size: NA; V: TRBV6-2/TRBV6-3; J: TRBJ1-6; DNA: TGTGCCAGCAGCTGGGACAGGGGCAATTCACCCCTCCACTTT; CDR3: CASSWDRGNSPLHF
D: TRBD2; size: once; V: TRBV5-6; J: TRBJ2-5; DNA: TGTGCCAGCAGGGGAAAGGGGCGGGGGACTCAAGAGACCCAGTACTTC; CDR3: CASRGKGRGTQETQYF
D: NA; size: NA; V: TRBV30; J: TRBJ1-5; DNA: TGTGCCTGGGCACAGGACAACAATCAGCCCCAGCATTTT; CDR3: CAWAQDNNQPQHF
D: TRBD2; size: few; V: TRBV2; J: TRBJ2-5; DNA: TGTGCCAGCAGATCCGGGACTAGCGGGATCGGGGGAAGAGAGACCCAGTACTTC; CDR3: CASRSGTSGIGGRETQYF
D: NA; size: NA; V: TRBV4-1; J: TRBJ1-1; DNA: TGCGCCAGCAGCCAAGTTCCGCGCGAAGCTTTCTTT; CDR3: CASSQVPREAFF
D: TRBD1; size: NA; V: TRBV13; J: TRBJ1-2; DNA: TGTGCCAGCAGCATGGGACAGGGGTCCGATGGCTACACCTTC; CDR3: CASSMGQGSDGYTF
D: TRBD2; size: NA; V: TRBV13; J: TRBJ2-1; DNA: TGTGCCAGCAGCCTGCCACTAGCGGGAGGGAAATACAATGAGCAGTTCTTC; CDR3: CASSLPLAGGKYNEQFF
D: TRBD1; size: NA; V: TRBV18; J: TRBJ2-2; DNA: TGTGCCAGCTCATCGGGACAGGGGTTATCCGCGAACACCGGGGAGCTGTTTTTT; CDR3: CASSSGQGLSANTGELFF
D: NA; size: NA; V: TRBV15; J: TRBJ2-7; DNA: TGTGCCACCAGCAGAGATAGGGCAAGGCGGGGCTACGAGCAGTACTTC; CDR3: CATSRDRARRGYEQYF
D: NA; size: NA; V: TRBV28; J: TRBJ1-4; DNA: TGTGCCAGCGGTGCGGGTGAAAAACTGTTTTTT; CDR3: CASGAGEKLFF
D: NA; size: NA; V: TRBV5-1; J: TRBJ2-1; DNA: TGCGCCAGCAGCCCTACCGAAAGCCTATCCTACAATGAGCAGTTCTTC; CDR3: CASSPTESLSYNEQFF
D: NA; size: NA; V: TRBV4-1; J: TRBJ1-2; DNA: TGCGCCAGCAGCCAAGATAATGTAGGGGGAAGCTATGGCTACACCTTC; CDR3: CASSQDNVGGSYGYTF
D: NA; size: NA; V: TRBV4-1; J: TRBJ1-4; DNA: TGCGCCAGCAGCCACCCAGGGTCAACTAATGAAAAACTGTTTTTT; CDR3: CASSHPGSTNEKLFF